The 3 T cell receptor beta chains below come from one sample, sequenced in a study of spatial heterogeneity in lung cancer. TCRdb recomputed calls from the 5' RACE reads with MiXCR, one row per CDR3 protein. The data contain about 16,000 distinct CDR3 sequences, roughly 5% of them singletons. Study-wide findings and caveats: For expanded intratumoral alpha and beta TCRs, counts tracked tumor mutation counts.

Described time point: sample taken at primary tumor resection. Their antigens remain unidentified. The sample here was lung tumor tissue, taken at surgery. The origin of the receptors is a female donor with early-stage non-small cell lung cancer.

This clonotype was seen many times. This beta chain came through as a stray read in a library set up for alpha chains, and its size says little. The chain employs TRBV7-2 and TRBJ2-7; 10 bases are a match to TRBD2. The germline V gene has CDR1 SGHTA and CDR2 FQGNSA. J gave up 3 bases and V 1 base, and 9 bases lay outside the gene matches. The CDR3 sequence is 17 residues long. The CDR3 reads CASSLEASGSFLYEQYF. CDR3 DNA sequence: TGTGCCAGCAGCTTAGAGGCTAGCGGGAGTTTCCTCTACGAGCAGTACTTC. The full variable domain, rest sourced from reference TRBV7-2 and TRBJ2-7, is GAGVSQSPSNKVTEKGKDVELRCDPISGHTALYWYRQSLGQGLEFLIYFQGNSAPDKSGLPSDRFSAERTGGSVSTLTIQRTQQEDSAVYLCASSLEASGSFLYEQYFGPGTRLTVT.

Ten or more counts support this clonotype. In a library made to pick up alpha chains, this beta chain is a stray read with a size that means little. The rearrangement uses TRBV2 and TRBJ2-7, with D uncertain. Germline V CDR1 and CDR2: SNHLY, FYNNEI. Trimming stripped 6 bases from V and 0 bases from J, with 12 bases between. The CDR3 loop spans 14 amino acids. This chain's CDR3 is CASRKDPNSYEQYF. DNA for the CDR3: TGTGCCAGCAGAAAAGACCCGAACTCCTACGAGCAGTACTTC.

This clonotype was picked up many times. This beta chain is off target for a library built for alpha chains, so its abundance means little. This chain connects TRBV20-1 to TRBJ2-7; D unclear. The V end was cut by 0 bases, the J end by 1 base, with 13 bases between. This CDR3 region has 15 residues. The V gene's germline CDR1 is DFQATT and CDR2 SNEGSKA (reference sequence). CDR3 sequence: CSAREPNVRSYEQYF. In DNA form, the CDR3 reads TGCAGTGCTAGAGAACCAAACGTGAGGTCCTACGAGCAGTACTTC.